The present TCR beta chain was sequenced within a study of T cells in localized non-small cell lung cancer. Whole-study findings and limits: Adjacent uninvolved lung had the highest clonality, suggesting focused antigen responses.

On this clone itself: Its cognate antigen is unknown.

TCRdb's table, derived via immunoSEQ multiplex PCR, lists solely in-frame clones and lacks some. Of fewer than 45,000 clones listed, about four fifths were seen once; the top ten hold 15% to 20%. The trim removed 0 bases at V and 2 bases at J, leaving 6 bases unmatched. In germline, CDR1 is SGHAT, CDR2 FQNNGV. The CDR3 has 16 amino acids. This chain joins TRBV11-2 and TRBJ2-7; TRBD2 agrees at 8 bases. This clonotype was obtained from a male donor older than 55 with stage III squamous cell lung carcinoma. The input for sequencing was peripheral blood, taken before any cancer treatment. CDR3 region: CASSLDSGGTPYEQYF. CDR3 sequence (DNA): TGTGCCAGCAGCTTAGATTCGGGGGGGACCCCCTACGAGCAGTACTTC.